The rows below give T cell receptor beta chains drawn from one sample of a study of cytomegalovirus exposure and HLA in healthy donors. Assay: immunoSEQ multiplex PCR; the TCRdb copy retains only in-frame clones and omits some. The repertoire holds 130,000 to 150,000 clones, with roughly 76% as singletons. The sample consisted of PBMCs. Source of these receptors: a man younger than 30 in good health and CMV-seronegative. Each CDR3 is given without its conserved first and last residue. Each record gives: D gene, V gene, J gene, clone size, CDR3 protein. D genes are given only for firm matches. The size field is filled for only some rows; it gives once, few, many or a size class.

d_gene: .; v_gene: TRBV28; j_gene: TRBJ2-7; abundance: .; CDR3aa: ASSEGRYEQY
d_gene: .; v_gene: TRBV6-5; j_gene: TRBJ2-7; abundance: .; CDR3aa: ASSYRQGYYEQY
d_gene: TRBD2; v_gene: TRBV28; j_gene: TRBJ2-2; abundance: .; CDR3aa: ASSLRLAVLTGELF
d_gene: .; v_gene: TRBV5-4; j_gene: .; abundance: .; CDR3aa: ASSLIGGGSEQY
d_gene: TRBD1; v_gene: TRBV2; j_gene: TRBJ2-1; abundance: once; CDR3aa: ASSPGQGSYNEQF
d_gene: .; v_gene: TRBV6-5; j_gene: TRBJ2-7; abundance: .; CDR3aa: ASRWTITSYEQY
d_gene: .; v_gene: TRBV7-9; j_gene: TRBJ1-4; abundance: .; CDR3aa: ASSLAAGPEKLF
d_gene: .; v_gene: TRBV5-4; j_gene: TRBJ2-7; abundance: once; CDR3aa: ASSPGGASTYEQY
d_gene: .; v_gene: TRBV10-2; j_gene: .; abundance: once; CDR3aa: ASTRQGTSSYEQY
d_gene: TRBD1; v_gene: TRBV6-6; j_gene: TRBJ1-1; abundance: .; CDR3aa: ASSYPQGALTEAF
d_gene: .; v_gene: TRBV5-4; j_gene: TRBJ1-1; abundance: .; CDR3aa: ASSLVGVGTEAF
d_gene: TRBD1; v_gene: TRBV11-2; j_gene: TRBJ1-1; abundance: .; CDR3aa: ASSLDSGTGGVFSEAF
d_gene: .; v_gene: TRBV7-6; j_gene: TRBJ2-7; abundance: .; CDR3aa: ASSSTTGEQY
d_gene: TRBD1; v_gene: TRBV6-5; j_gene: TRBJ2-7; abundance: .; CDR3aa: ASSYGTGGVGQY
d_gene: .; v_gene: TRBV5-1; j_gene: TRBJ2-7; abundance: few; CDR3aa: ASSLASSYEQY
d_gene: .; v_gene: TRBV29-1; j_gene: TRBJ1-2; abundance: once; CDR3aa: SVEELGQGDGYT
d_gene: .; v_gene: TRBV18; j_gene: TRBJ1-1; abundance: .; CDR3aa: ASSPPGNRFWAEAF
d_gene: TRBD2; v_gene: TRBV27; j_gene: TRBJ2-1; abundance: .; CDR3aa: ASSPLVGLGRDEQF
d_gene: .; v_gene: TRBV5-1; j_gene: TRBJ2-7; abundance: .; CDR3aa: ASSLVLKGAEQY
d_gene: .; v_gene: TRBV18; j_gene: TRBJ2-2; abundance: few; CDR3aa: ASSPTQRYYLPNTGELF
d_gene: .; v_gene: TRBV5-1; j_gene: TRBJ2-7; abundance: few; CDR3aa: ASSLGAASPYEQY
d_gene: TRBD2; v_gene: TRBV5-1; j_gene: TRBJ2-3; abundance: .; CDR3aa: ASSLVSGSGSTDTQY
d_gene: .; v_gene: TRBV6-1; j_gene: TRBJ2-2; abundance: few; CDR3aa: ATNRLQVNTGELF
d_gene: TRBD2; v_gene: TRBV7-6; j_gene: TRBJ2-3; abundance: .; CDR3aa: ASSLASGVTDTQY
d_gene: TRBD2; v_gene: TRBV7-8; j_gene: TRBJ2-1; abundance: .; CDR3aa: ASSLAHGTSDNEQF
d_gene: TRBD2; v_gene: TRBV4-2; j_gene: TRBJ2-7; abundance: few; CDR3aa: ASSQPTGTSGAYEQY
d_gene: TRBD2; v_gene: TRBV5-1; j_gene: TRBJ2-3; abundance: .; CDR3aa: ASSSPMMERGGPVRTDTQY
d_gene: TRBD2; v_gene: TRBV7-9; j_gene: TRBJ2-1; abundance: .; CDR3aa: ASSPSSGGDNEQF
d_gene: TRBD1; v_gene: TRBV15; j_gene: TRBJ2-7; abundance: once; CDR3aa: ATSVGQGMFYEQY
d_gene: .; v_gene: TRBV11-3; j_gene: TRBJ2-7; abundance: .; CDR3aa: ASSLFPGFYEQY
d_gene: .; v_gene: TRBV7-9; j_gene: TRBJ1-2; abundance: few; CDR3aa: ASSSSPLWRYGYT
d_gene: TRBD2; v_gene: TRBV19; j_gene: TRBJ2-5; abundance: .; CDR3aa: ASSMEAGGPKTQY
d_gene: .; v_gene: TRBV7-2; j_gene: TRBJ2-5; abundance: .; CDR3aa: ASSFGQQETQY
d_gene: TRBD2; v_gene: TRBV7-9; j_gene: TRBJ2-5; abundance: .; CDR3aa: ASSLGFSGSQETQY
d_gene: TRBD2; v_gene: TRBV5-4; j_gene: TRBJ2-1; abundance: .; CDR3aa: ASSSLAENNEQF
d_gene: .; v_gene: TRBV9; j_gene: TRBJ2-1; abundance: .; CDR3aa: ASSPERPGEQF
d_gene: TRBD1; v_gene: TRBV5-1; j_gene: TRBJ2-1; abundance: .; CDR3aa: ASRTDRGSYNEQF
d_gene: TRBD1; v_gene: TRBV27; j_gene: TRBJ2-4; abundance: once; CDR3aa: ASSSLYRGTSKNIQY
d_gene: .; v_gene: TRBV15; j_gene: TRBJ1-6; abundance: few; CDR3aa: ATSRYRDPNSPLH
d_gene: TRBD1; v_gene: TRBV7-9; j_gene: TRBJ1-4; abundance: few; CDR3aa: ASSSTGGANEKLF
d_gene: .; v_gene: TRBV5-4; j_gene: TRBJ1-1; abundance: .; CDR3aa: ASSEQDTVYTEAF
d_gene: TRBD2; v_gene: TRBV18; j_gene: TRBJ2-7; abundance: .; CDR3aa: ASSPGPSGTYEQY
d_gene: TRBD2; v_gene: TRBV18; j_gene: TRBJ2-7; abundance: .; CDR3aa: ASSPSMASSGSYEQY
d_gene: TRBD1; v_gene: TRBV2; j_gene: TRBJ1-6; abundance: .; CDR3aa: ASSETGGYSPLH
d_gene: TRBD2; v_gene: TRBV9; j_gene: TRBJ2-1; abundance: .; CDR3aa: ASSAFGTSGNNEQF
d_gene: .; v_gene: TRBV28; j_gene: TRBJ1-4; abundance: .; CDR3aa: ASSPDSLHEKLF
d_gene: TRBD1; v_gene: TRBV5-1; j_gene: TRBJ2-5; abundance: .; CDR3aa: ASSLAFSRTGGLETQY
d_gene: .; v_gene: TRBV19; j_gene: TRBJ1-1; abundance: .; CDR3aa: ASSTSFRDWSLLNTEAF
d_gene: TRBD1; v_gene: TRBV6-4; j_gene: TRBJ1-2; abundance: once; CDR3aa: ASRGTGTDNYGYT
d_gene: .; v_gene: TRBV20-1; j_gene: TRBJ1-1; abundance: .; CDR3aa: SARSNTEAF
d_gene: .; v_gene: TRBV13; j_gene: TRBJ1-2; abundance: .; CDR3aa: ASSLFADGYT
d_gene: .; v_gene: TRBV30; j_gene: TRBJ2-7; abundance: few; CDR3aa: ASGRVNGEQY